The text below deals with one T cell receptor beta chain. Its matching antigen is unknown. Recipients boosted at about 4 weeks or about 12 weeks are pooled. The data stem from a study of T cell responses to AZD1222 COVID-19 vaccine. Findings and caveats of the study: Only a handful of AZD1222 recipients were seropositive at baseline. Repertoire sampling occurred only after the peak T cell response. Two AZD1222 administrations were followed by greater Spike-specific TCR breadth and depth.

V lost 7 bases and J 5 bases, leaving 11 bases between the germline ends. Germline V gene data show CDR1 as MNHEY and CDR2 as SMNVEV (reference sequence). This CDR3 is built from 13 residues. Assay used: immunoSEQ multiplex PCR; TCRdb lists only in-frame clones, some missing. Here the sample spans some 190,000 clones, roughly 90% being singletons. This specimen consisted of peripheral blood, obtained 28 days after the second AZD1222 dose. The chain joins TRBV27 to TRBJ2-2; D is unclear. This TCR came from an adult who received the AZD1222 COVID-19 vaccine. The CDR3 protein is CASNTRSTGELFF. CDR3 nucleotides: TGTGCCAGCAACACGAGGAGTACCGGGGAGCTGTTTTTT.